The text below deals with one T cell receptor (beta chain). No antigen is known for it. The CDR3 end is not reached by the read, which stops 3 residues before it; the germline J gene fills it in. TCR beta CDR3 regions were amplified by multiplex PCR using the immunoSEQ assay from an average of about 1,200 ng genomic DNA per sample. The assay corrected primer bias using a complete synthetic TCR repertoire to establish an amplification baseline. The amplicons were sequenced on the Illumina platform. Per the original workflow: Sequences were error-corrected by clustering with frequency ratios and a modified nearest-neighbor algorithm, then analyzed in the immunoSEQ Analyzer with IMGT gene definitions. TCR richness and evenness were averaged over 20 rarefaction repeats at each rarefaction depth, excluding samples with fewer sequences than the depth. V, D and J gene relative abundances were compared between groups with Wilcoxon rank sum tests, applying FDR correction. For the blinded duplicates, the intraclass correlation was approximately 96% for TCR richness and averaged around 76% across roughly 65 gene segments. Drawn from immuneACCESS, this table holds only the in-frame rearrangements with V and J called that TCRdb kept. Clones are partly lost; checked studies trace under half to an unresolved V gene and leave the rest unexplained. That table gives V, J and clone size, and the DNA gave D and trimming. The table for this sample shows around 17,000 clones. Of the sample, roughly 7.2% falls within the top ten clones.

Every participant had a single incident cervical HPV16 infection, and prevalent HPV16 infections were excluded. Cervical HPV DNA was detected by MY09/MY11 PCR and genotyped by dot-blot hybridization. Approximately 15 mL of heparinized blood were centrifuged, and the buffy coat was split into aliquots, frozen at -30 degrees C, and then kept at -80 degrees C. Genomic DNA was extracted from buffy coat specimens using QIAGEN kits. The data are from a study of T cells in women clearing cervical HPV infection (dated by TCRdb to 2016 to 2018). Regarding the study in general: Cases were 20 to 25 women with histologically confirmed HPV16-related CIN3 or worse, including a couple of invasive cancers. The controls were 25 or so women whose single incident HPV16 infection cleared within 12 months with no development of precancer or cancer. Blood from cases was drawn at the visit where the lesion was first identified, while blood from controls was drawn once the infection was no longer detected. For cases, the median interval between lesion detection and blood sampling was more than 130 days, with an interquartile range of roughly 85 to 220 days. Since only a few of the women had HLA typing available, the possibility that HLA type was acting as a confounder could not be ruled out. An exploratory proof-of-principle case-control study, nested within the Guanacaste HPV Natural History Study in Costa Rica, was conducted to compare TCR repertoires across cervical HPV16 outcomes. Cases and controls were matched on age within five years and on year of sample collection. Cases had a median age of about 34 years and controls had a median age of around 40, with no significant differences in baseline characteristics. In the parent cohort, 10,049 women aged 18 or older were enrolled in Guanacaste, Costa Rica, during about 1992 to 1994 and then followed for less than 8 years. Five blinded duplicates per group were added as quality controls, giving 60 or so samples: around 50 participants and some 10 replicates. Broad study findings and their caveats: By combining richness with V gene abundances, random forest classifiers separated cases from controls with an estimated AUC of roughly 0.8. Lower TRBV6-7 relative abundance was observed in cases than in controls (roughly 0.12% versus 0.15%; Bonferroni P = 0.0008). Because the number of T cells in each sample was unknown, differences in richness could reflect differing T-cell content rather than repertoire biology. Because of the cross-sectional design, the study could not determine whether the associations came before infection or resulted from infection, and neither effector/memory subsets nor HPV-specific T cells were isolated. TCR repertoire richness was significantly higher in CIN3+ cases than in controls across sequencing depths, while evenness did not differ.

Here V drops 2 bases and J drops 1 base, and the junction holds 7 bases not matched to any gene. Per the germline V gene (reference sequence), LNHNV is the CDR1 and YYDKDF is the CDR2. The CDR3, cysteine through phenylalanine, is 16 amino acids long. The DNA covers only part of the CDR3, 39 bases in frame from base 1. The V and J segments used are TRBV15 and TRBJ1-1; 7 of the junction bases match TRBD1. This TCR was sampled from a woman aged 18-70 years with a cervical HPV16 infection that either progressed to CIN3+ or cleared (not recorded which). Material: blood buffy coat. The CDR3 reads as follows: CATSRLRGQSNTEAFF. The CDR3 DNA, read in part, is TGTGCCACCAGCAGACTTCGGGGACAGTCGAACACTGAA.